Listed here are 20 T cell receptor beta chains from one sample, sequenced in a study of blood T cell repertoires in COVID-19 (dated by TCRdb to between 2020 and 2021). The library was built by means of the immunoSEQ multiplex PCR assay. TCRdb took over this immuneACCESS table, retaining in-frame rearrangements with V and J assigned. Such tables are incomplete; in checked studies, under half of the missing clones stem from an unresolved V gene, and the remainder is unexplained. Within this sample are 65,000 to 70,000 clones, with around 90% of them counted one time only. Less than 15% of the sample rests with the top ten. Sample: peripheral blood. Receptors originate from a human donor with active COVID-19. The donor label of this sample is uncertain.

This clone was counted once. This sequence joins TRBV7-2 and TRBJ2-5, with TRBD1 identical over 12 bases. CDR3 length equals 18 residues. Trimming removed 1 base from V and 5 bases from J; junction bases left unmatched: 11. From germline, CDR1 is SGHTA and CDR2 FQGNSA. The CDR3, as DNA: TGTGCCAGCAGCTTAGGGTTCGGGACAGGGGGCTCTTGGGAGACCCAGTACTTC. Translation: CASSLGFGTGGSWETQYF.

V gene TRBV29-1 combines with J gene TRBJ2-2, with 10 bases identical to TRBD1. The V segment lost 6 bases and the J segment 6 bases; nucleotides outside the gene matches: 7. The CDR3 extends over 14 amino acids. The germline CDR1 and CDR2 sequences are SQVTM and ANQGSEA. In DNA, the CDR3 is TGCAGCGTGCCGAAGGACAGGGGGGCCGGGGAGCTGTTTTTT. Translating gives CSVPKDRGAGELFF.

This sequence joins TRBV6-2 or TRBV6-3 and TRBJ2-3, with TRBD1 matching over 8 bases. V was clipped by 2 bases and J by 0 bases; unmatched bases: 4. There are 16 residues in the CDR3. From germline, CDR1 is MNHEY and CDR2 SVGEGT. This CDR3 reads CASSYGTGLSTDTQYF. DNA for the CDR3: TGTGCCAGCAGTTACGGGACAGGACTTAGCACAGATACGCAGTATTTT.

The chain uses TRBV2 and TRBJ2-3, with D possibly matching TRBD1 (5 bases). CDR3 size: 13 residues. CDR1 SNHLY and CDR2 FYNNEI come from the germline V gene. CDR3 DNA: TGTCGCTCGACAGCCAGGGACACAGATACGCAGTATTTT. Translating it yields CRSTARDTDTQYF. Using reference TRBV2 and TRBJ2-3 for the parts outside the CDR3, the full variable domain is EPEVTQTPSHQVTQMGQEVILRCVPISNHLYFYWYRQILGQKVEFLVSFYNNEISEKSEIFDDQFSVERPDGSNFTLKIRSTKLEDSAMYFCRSTARDTDTQYFGPGTRLTVL.

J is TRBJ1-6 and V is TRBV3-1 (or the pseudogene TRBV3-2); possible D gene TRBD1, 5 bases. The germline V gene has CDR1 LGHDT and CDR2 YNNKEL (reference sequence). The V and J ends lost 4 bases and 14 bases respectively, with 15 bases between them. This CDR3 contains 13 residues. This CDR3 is CASSPLEGEALHF. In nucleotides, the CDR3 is TGTGCCAGCAGCCCCCTGGAAGGGGAAGCCCTCCACTTT.

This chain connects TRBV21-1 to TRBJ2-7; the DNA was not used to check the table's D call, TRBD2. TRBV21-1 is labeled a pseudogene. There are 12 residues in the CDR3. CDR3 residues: CASSPTGIQQYF. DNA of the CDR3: TGTGCCAGCAGCCCGACGGGGATCCAGCAGTACTTC.

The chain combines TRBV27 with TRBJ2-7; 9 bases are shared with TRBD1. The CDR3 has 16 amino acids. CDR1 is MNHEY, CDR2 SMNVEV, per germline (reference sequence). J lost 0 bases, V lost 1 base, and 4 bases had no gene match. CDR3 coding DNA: TGTGCCAGCAGTTTATTGGGGACAGGGTTCTCCTACGAGCAGTACTTC. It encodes CASSLLGTGFSYEQYF.

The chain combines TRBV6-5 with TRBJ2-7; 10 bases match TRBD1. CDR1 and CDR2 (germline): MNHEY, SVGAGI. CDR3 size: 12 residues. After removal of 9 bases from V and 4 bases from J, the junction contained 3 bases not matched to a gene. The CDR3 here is CARRQGAYEQYF. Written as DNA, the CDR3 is TGTGCCAGAAGACAGGGGGCGTACGAGCAGTACTTC.

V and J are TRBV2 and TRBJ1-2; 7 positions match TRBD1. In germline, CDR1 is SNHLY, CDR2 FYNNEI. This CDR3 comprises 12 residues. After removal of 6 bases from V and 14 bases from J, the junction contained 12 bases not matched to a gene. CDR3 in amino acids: CASRLDREPLTF. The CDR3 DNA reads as TGTGCCAGCAGACTCGACAGGGAGCCCTTAACCTTC.

The CDR3 protein is CASSAMGRGQLGANVLTF. The CDR3 bases are TGTGCCAGCAGCGCCATGGGCAGGGGGCAGCTAGGGGCCAACGTCCTGACTTTC. The chain recombines TRBV7-7 with TRBJ2-6; TRBD1 aligns across 8 bases. The germline gives CDR1 SSHAT, CDR2 FNYEAQ (reference sequence). The J segment lost 4 bases and the V segment lost 5 bases, leaving 13 bases of the junction unmatched. The CDR3 has 18 residues.

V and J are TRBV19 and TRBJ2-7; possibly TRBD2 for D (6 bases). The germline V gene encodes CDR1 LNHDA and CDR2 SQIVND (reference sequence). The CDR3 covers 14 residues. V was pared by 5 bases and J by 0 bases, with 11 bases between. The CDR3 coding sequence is TGTGCCAGTAGTCCGCGGAGGGACTCCTACGAGCAGTACTTC. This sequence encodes CASSPRRDSYEQYF. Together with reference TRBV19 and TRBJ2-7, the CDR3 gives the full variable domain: DGGITQSPKYLFRKEGQNVTLSCEQNLNHDAMYWYRQDPGQGLRLIYYSQIVNDFQKGDIAEGYSVSREKKESFPLTVTSAQKNPTAFYLCASSPRRDSYEQYFGPGTRLTVT.

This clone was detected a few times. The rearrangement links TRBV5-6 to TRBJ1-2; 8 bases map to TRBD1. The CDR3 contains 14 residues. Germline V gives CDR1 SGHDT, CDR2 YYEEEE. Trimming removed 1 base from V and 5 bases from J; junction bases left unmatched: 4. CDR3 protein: CASSLTRGHYGYTF. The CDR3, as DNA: TGTGCCAGCAGCTTGACCAGGGGGCATTATGGCTACACCTTC.

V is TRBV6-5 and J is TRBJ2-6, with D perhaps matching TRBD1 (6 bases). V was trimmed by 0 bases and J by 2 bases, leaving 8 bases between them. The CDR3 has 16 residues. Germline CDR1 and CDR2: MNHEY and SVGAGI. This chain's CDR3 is CASSYSGAPGANVLTF. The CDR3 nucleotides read TGTGCCAGCAGTTACTCGGGGGCCCCTGGGGCCAACGTCCTGACTTTC.

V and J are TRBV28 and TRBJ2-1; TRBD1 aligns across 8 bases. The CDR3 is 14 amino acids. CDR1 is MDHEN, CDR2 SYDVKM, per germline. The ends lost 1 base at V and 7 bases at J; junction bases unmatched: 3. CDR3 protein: CASSLLTGVNEQFF. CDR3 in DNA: TGTGCCAGCAGTTTATTGACAGGGGTTAATGAGCAGTTCTTC.

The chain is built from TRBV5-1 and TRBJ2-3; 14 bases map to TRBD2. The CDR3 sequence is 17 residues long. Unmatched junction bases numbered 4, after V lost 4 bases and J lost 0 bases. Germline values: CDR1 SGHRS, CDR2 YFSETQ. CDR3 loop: CASSTGLAGASTDTQYF. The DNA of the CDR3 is TGCGCCAGCAGCACGGGACTAGCGGGAGCTAGCACAGATACGCAGTATTTT.

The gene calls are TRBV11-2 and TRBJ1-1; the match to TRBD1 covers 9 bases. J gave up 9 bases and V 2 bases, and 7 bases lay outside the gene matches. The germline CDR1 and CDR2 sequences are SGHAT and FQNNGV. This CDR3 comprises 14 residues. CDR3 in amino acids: CASSLNWDRDQAFF. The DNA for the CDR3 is TGTGCCAGCAGCTTAAATTGGGACAGGGATCAAGCTTTCTTT.

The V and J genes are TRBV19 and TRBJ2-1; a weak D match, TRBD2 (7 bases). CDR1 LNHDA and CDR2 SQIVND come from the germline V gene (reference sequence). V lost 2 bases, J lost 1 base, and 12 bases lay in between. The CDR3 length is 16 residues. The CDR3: CASSISGEGSYNEQFF. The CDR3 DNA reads TGTGCCAGTAGTATATCAGGGGAGGGGTCCTACAATGAGCAGTTCTTC.

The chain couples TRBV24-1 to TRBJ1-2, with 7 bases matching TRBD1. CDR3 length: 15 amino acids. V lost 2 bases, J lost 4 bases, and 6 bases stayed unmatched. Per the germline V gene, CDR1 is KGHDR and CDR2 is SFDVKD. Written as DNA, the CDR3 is TGTGCCACCAGTGATTCAAGACAGGGACCCTATGGCTACACCTTC. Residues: CATSDSRQGPYGYTF.

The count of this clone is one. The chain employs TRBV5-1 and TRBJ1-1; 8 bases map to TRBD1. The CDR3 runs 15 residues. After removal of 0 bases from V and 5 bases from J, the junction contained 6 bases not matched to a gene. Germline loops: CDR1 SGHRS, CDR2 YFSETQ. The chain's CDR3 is CASSLEYRGGTEAFF. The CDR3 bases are TGCGCCAGCAGCTTGGAGTACAGGGGGGGAACTGAAGCTTTCTTT.

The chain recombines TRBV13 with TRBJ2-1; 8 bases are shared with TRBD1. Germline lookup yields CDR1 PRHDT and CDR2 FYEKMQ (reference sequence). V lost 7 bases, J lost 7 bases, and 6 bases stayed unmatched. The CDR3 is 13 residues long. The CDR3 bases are TGTGCCAGCACCGGACAGGGTGGGAATGAGCAGTTCTTC. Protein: CASTGQGGNEQFF.